Below are 28 T cell receptor beta chains sequenced from a single sample in a study of shared clonotypes between healthy human individuals. Generated by immunoSEQ multiplex PCR, the TCRdb table keeps only in-frame clones and is missing some. The sample holds around 700,000 clones, 74% seen once. Sequencing input: memory CD4+ T cells sorted from blood. Regarding subset: CD45RA-negative fraction. The receptor set was obtained from a woman in her twenties or thirties in good health.

The CDR3 spells CASSRQVEKLFF. The CDR3 DNA is TGCGCCAGCAGTCGACAGGTCGAAAAACTGTTTTTT. The rearrangement uses TRBV23-1 and TRBJ1-4, with TRBD1 as a possible D gene (6 bases). TRBV23-1 is classed as an ORF, of uncertain function. V lost 4 bases and J lost 8, with 8 bases in between. The CDR3 sequence is 12 residues long.

In its sample, this clone was seen once. This chain uses TRBV7-8 with TRBJ1-2; D perhaps matches TRBD1 (5 bases). CDR3 length: 13 amino acids. CDR1 and CDR2 from the germline V gene are SGHVS and FQNEAQ. V was pared by 1 base and J by 7 bases, with 10 bases between. The CDR3 DNA is TGTGCCAGCAGCTTAGGGGGACTACGTGGCTACACCTTC. It encodes CASSLGGLRGYTF.

DNA of the CDR3: TGTGCCAGTACCCCATCAGTACGGGTCACTGAAGCTTTCTTT. Encoded protein: CASTPSVRVTEAFF. The chain links TRBV19 to TRBJ1-1, with no clear D. From germline, CDR1 is LNHDA and CDR2 SQIVND (reference sequence). The CDR3 sequence is 14 residues long. V was pared by 7 bases and J by 4 bases, with 16 bases between.

This clone was picked up a small number of times. This CDR3 reads CASSIAPGLAGSEQFF. CDR3 DNA sequence: TGTGCCAGTAGTATAGCCCCGGGACTAGCGGGATCTGAGCAGTTCTTC. The chain links TRBV19 to TRBJ2-1, with 13 bases identical to TRBD2. Trimming removed 1 base from V and 9 bases from J; junction bases left unmatched: 6. The CDR3 extends over 16 amino acids. Germline V gives CDR1 LNHDA, CDR2 SQIVND (reference sequence).

This clone was seen a few times. This sequence joins TRBV19 and TRBJ2-5; 7 bases align to TRBD2. The J call may be in error: the DNA end matches TRBJ2-7 better. The CDR3 runs 15 residues. Germline V gene data show CDR1 as LNHDA and CDR2 as SQIVND (reference sequence). CDR3 sequence reads: CASSTLGGISYEQYF. For the CDR3, the DNA is TGTGCCAGTAGTACTCTGGGGGGGATCTCCTACGAGCAGTACTTC.

The gene calls are TRBV2 and TRBJ2-7, with a possible D match to TRBD1 (5 bases). V gave up 3 bases and J gave up 0 bases, with 24 bases separating them. Germline CDR1 and CDR2: SNHLY and FYNNEI. This CDR3 has 19 residues. This chain's CDR3 is CASSDYPGFGPGNSYEQYF. The CDR3 DNA reads TGTGCCAGCAGTGATTACCCGGGTTTTGGGCCAGGGAACTCCTACGAGCAGTACTTC. The variable domain in full, with the rest retrieved from reference TRBV2 and TRBJ2-7, is EPEVTQTPSHQVTQMGQEVILRCVPISNHLYFYWYRQILGQKVEFLVSFYNNEISEKSEIFDDQFSVERPDGSNFTLKIRSTKLEDSAMYFCASSDYPGFGPGNSYEQYFGPGTRLTVT.

This chain joins TRBV30 and TRBJ1-1, with D unresolved. The germline V gene encodes CDR1 GTSNPN and CDR2 SVGIG (reference sequence). The CDR3 runs 13 residues. Trimming took off 0 bases at V and 2 bases at J, with 7 bases between the two ends. CDR3 DNA sequence: TGTGCCTGGAGTGTAAAGGGAAACACTGAAGCTTTCTTT. Translated, it gives CAWSVKGNTEAFF.

V is TRBV5-1 and J is TRBJ1-1; the D is unclear. The CDR3 is made up of 13 amino acids. V was cut by 0 bases and J by 3 bases, with 6 bases left in between. Germline V gene data show CDR1 as SGHRS and CDR2 as YFSETQ. Here the CDR3 DNA reads TGCGCCAGCAGCTTGGCGGAGGACACTGAAGCTTTCTTT. This translates into CASSLAEDTEAFF. Filled out from reference TRBV5-1 and TRBJ1-1, the complete variable domain reads KAGVTQTPRYLIKTRGQQVTLSCSPISGHRSVSWYQQTPGQGLQFLFEYFSETQRNKGNFPGRFSGRQFSNSRSEMNVSTLELGDSALYLCASSLAEDTEAFFGQGTRLTVV.

This chain joins TRBV20-1 and TRBJ1-1; D not resolved. The CDR3 contains 11 residues. V lost 6 bases to trimming and J lost 6 bases, with 11 bases between them. From germline, CDR1 is DFQATT and CDR2 SNEGSKA (reference sequence). Here the CDR3 reads CSAEPGAEAFF. Here the CDR3 DNA reads TGCAGTGCCGAACCGGGAGCTGAAGCTTTCTTT.

The chain has TRBV28 and TRBJ1-2; D call uncertain. This CDR3 contains 14 residues. Germline CDR1 and CDR2: MDHEN and SYDVKM. V lost 1 base, J lost 5 bases, and 11 bases lay in between. The CDR3 DNA follows: TGTGCCAGCAGTTTATTCGCGGGCCCGTATGGCTACACCTTC. Translated, it gives CASSLFAGPYGYTF.

This chain uses TRBV5-1 with TRBJ2-3; 12 bases fit TRBD2. The CDR3 extends over 16 amino acids. Germline V lookup: CDR1 SGHRS, CDR2 YFSETQ. J was trimmed by 0 bases and V by 4 bases; bases with no gene match: 3. The CDR3 DNA sequence: TGCGCCAGCAGCACCGGACTAGCGGGAAGCACAGATACGCAGTATTTT. Its protein is CASSTGLAGSTDTQYF.

This clone was observed at least ten times. This CDR3 is also generated by other DNA sequences in the sample. V usage is TRBV9 and J usage is TRBJ2-2; no firm D call. Germline CDR1 and CDR2: SGDLS and YYNGEE. Trimming pared 0 bases from V and 2 bases from J, leaving 5 bases between. The CDR3 spans 14 residues. The DNA of the CDR3 is TGTGCCAGCAGCGTAGCTTATAACACCGGGGAGCTGTTTTTT. Encoded protein: CASSVAYNTGELFF.

The chain couples TRBV30 to TRBJ2-3; 14 bases agree with TRBD2. Losses at the gene ends were 5 bases for V and 7 bases for J; bases not matched to a gene: 5. Germline V gene data show CDR1 as GTSNPN and CDR2 as SVGIG (reference sequence). This CDR3 has 14 residues. CDR3 sequence reads: CAWGGLAGVNTQYF. Written as DNA, the CDR3 is TGTGCCTGGGGGGGACTAGCGGGAGTTAATACGCAGTATTTT.

This clone has a handful of counts. The genes are TRBV10-3 and TRBJ2-7; D gene uncertain. The CDR3 has 15 amino acids. The V end lost 0 bases, the J end lost 2 bases, and 11 bases lay between the germline ends. The germline gives CDR1 ENHRY, CDR2 SYGVKD. CDR3 sequence (DNA): TGTGCCATCAGTGAGTCTGGCGGCCATACCTACGAGCAGTACTTC. Translation: CAISESGGHTYEQYF.

The chain employs TRBV5-1 and TRBJ2-4; unclear D gene. CDR3 size: 13 residues. Trimming took off 4 bases at V and 8 bases at J, with 13 bases between the two ends. The V gene's germline CDR1 is SGHRS and CDR2 YFSETQ. CDR3 in amino acids: CASSQNDADIQYF. In nucleotides, the CDR3 is TGCGCCAGCAGCCAGAACGACGCGGACATTCAGTACTTC.

This clone was counted at least ten times. The chain combines TRBV18 with TRBJ2-7; TRBD1 agrees at 9 bases. V trimming: 3 bases; J trimming: 6 bases; junction bases outside the gene matches: 3. This CDR3 is 13 amino acids long. Looked up from germline, CDR1 is KGHSH and CDR2 is LQKENI. CDR3 DNA: TGTGCCAGCTCACCCCAGGACAGGGGCGAGCAGTACTTC. Translating gives CASSPQDRGEQYF.

In this sample, this clone turned up a few times. The V gene is TRBV6-1, the J gene TRBJ1-1; D perhaps matches TRBD1 (6 bases). The CDR3 runs to 14 residues. Between the trimmed V and J ends, which lost 5 bases and 4 bases, there was a span of 14 bases. Germline assignment: CDR1 MNHNS and CDR2 SASEGT. CDR3 residues: CASSRVRGGTEAFF. CDR3 sequence (DNA): TGTGCCAGCAGTCGAGTCAGGGGAGGCACTGAAGCTTTCTTT.

The chain employs TRBV7-2 and TRBJ1-2; TRBD1 matches at 7 bases. Unmatched junction bases numbered 16, after V lost 5 bases and J lost 7 bases. Germline V gene lookup returns CDR1 SGHTA and CDR2 FQGNSA. This CDR3 comprises 16 residues. The CDR3 is CASSLMGTELRGGYTF. The CDR3 DNA reads TGTGCCAGCAGCCTAATGGGGACAGAGCTCCGGGGTGGCTACACCTTC.

The chain's CDR3 is CASSPQGAGFVGETQYF. DNA for the CDR3: TGTGCCAGCTCACCTCAGGGCGCGGGATTCGTAGGAGAGACCCAGTACTTC. The V call is TRBV18, the J call TRBJ2-5, with D perhaps matching TRBD2 (6 bases). The CDR3 is 17 residues long. The V end was cut by 3 bases, the J end by 4 bases, with 21 bases between. CDR1 KGHSH and CDR2 LQKENI come from the germline V gene.

J is TRBJ1-5 and V is TRBV30; D possibly corresponds to TRBD1 (5 bases). V shed 5 bases and J shed 0 bases, with 8 bases lying between them. CDR1 GTSNPN and CDR2 SVGIG come from the germline V gene (reference sequence). The CDR3 has 13 amino acids. This chain's CDR3 is CAWQGDSNQPQHF. The CDR3 coding sequence is TGTGCCTGGCAGGGTGATAGCAATCAGCCCCAGCATTTT.

The V and J genes are TRBV4-2 and TRBJ1-4, with D possibly TRBD1 on 5 matching bases. With 1 base removed from V and 6 bases from J, the gap between germline ends came to 15 bases. The V gene's germline CDR1 is LGHNA and CDR2 YNFKEQ. This CDR3 comprises 16 residues. CDR3: CASSQVGGKSDEKLFF. The CDR3 DNA follows: TGTGCCAGCAGCCAAGTTGGGGGGAAGAGCGATGAAAAACTGTTTTTT.

The CDR3 region has the DNA TGTGCCAGCAGCTTATGGGCGGGTTCTGAAAAACTGTTTTTT. Its protein product is CASSLWAGSEKLFF. The genes are TRBV7-9 and TRBJ1-4; no firm D call. The V gene lost 2 bases and the J gene lost 7 bases, with 11 bases spanning the gap. Per the germline V gene, CDR1 is SEHNR and CDR2 is FQNEAQ (reference sequence). This CDR3 has 14 amino acids.

The chain has TRBV11-2 and TRBJ2-7; D remains unclear. The length of the CDR3 is 14 residues. Germline-derived CDR1 and CDR2 are SGHAT and FQNNGV. V was clipped by 3 bases and J by 6 bases, with 15 bases between them. CDR3 nucleotide sequence: TGTGCCAGCAGCTTCACCCAGTGGGGTATCGAGCAGTACTTC. Protein: CASSFTQWGIEQYF.

The chain carries TRBV2 and TRBJ2-1, with TRBD2 matching 8 bases. The germline V gene has CDR1 SNHLY and CDR2 FYNNEI. V lost 1 base and J lost 14; bases outside the gene matches: 16. The CDR3 spans 16 residues. The CDR3 nucleotides are TGTGCCAGCAGTGAAGGGGGGAGCGGGAGAGGTGAAGGCGAGTTCTTC. Residues: CASSEGGSGRGEGEFF.

The chain links TRBV4-1 to TRBJ2-7, with a weak D call TRBD2 (5 bases). Trimming shortened V by 0 bases and J by 0 bases, and 12 bases separated the two germline ends. The germline V gene has CDR1 MGHRA and CDR2 YSYEKL. The CDR3 covers 16 residues. The CDR3, as DNA: TGCGCCAGCAGCCAAGATTGGACTGGGAGCTCCTACGAGCAGTACTTC. This translates into CASSQDWTGSSYEQYF.

The chain recombines TRBV4-2 with TRBJ2-2; 10 nucleotides align to TRBD2. The V gene end was trimmed by 0 bases and the J gene end by 6 bases; junction bases not matched to a gene: 4. The germline V gene has CDR1 LGHNA and CDR2 YNFKEQ. This CDR3 contains 16 residues. CDR3 amino acids: CASSQEAGGGPGELFF. CDR3 in DNA: TGTGCCAGCAGCCAAGAAGCGGGAGGGGGGCCCGGGGAGCTGTTTTTT.

The chain recombines TRBV5-1 with TRBJ2-5; TRBD2 matches 11 bases. The DNA end is more similar to TRBJ2-7, so the J call may be wrong. The CDR3 is 14 amino acids. Germline V lookup: CDR1 SGHRS, CDR2 YFSETQ. CDR3 region: CASSPGLAAYEQYF. CDR3 coding DNA: TGCGCCAGCAGCCCGGGACTAGCGGCCTACGAGCAGTACTTC.

The chain is built from TRBV19 and TRBJ2-3, with TRBD1 as a possible D gene (6 bases). V dropped 5 bases and J dropped 2 bases, with 14 bases sitting between them. Germline CDR1 LNHDA, CDR2 SQIVND (reference sequence). There are 15 residues in the CDR3. In DNA form, the CDR3 reads TGTGCCAGTAGTCCGGGACATACCGTCACAGATACGCAGTATTTT. Its protein is CASSPGHTVTDTQYF.